This TCR beta chain came from a study of cytotoxic CD8 clonotypes in ibrutinib-treated CLL. This CDR3 is 14 amino acids long. The junction had 3 bases not matched to a gene; V was cut back by 4 bases and J by 0 bases. Germline CDR1 and CDR2: SGHNT and YENEEA. Study results and limitations: Clonality increased at ibrutinib response and stayed stable in sustained remission. At progression, however, it fell back toward baseline.

Repertoires were generated with immunoSEQ multiplex PCR, while TCRdb's copy carries only in-frame clones and drops some. The table lists 150,000 to 200,000 clones, around 80% of them singletons. Concerning this clone: Its antigen is unknown.

The chain is built from TRBV11-3 and TRBJ2-7, with 7 bases aligning to TRBD2. The sequencing here drew on PBMCs, taken after 24 months of ibrutinib treatment. The TCR was taken from a human donor with chronic lymphocytic leukemia. The chain's CDR3 is CASSSGGSSYEQYF. CDR3 coding DNA: TGTGCCAGCAGCTCCGGGGGGAGCTCCTACGAGCAGTACTTC.